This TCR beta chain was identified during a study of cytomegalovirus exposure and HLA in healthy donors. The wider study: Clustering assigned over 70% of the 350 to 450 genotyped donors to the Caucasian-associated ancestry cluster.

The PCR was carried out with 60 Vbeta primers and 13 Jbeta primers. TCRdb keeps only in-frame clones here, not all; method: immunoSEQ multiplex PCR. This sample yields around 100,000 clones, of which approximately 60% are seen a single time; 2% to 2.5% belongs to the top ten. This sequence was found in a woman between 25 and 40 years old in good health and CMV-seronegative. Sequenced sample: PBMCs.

DNA of the CDR3: TGTGCCAGCAGCAAGGACAAGGGCTCCGGCTACAATGAGCAGTTCTTC. This translates into CASSKDKGSGYNEQFF. The V call is TRBV5-6, the J call TRBJ2-1; D is possibly TRBD1 (5 bases). V was trimmed by 4 bases and J by 3 bases, leaving 17 bases between them. This CDR3 is built from 16 residues. Germline CDR1 SGHDT, CDR2 YYEEEE.